A selection of T cell receptor beta chains follows, all from one sample in a study of blood T cell repertoires in COVID-19. The data were produced by immunoSEQ multiplex PCR, yet TCRdb's version contains in-frame clones alone and is incomplete. Of some 200,000 clones listed, approximately 90% were seen once; the top ten hold approximately 0.48%. The sequenced sample consisted of peripheral blood. Source of these receptors: a man in his forties or fifties with acute or convalescent COVID-19. The CDR3 runs from the conserved cysteine through the conserved F or W. The D gene is left open where the match is weak. Rows may omit the clone size; those that give it use once, few, many or a size class.

J,V,size,D,DNA,CDR3
TRBJ1-4,TRBV27,few,-,TGTGCCAGCACCGGACATCTTAATGAAAAACTGTTTTTT,CASTGHLNEKLFF
TRBJ1-1,TRBV7-9,-,-,TGTGCCAGCAGCTGGAGGACGTCCTTGAACACTGAAGCTTTCTTT,CASSWRTSLNTEAFF
TRBJ2-1,TRBV28,once,-,TGTGCCAGCAGCCCGGGACTTCTTCGAGAGCAGTTCTTC,CASSPGLLREQFF
TRBJ1-2,TRBV11-2,-,TRBD1,TGTGCCAGCAGCATGGACAGGCTCTATGGCTACACCTTC,CASSMDRLYGYTF
TRBJ1-2,TRBV27,once,-,TGTGCCAGCAGTTTTAACAGGGAACACTATGGCTACACCTTC,CASSFNREHYGYTF
TRBJ1-4,TRBV2,-,-,TGTGCCAGCAGCGAAAGGGGTGGCAGACTGTTTTTT,CASSERGGRLFF
TRBJ2-5,TRBV18,few,-,TGTGCCAGCTCACCGTCAGGGGCGGAAGAGACCCAGTACTTC,CASSPSGAEETQYF
TRBJ2-3,TRBV7-9,-,-,TGTGCCAGCAGCTTAGAGGGGGGGCCCGGAGATACGCAGTATTTT,CASSLEGGPGDTQYF
TRBJ1-3,TRBV7-6,-,TRBD1,TGTGCCAGCAGTCTGACAGGGGAAGGAAACACCATATATTTT,CASSLTGEGNTIYF
TRBJ1-3,TRBV10-3,once,-,TGTGCCACCACTACAGGGTCCTCTGGAAACACCATATATTTT,CATTTGSSGNTIYF
TRBJ2-2,TRBV14,-,-,TGTGCCAGCAGCCCGAACAGGGAGAACACCGGGGAGCTGTTTTTT,CASSPNRENTGELFF
TRBJ2-1,TRBV11-3,-,TRBD1,TGTGCCAGCAGCTCCCGACAGGGTGGGATCGGTGAGCAGTTCTTC,CASSSRQGGIGEQFF
TRBJ1-2,TRBV29-1,few,TRBD1,TGCAGCGTTAACAGGGGAAATGGCTACACCTTC,CSVNRGNGYTF
TRBJ2-1,TRBV5-5,-,TRBD2,TGTGCCAGCAGCCGTACTAGCGGGGGGGCCACCTACAATGAGCAGTTCTTC,CASSRTSGGATYNEQFF
TRBJ2-3,TRBV9,-,-,TGTGCCAGCAGCGCATGGACAGCCGCGGAGCAGTATTTT,CASSAWTAAEQYF
TRBJ2-1,TRBV7-3,-,TRBD2,TGTGCCAGCAAGCCGACTAGCGGGAGCGATGAGCAGTTCTTC,CASKPTSGSDEQFF
TRBJ2-5,TRBV5-1,-,-,TGCGCCAGCAGCCAGCGGCGCCCCGGGGAGACCCAGTACTTC,CASSQRRPGETQYF
TRBJ2-1,TRBV5-6,once,TRBD2,TGTGCCAGCAGAAGAATGGGACTAGCGGACACCTACAATGAGCAGTTCTTC,CASRRMGLADTYNEQFF
TRBJ1-6,TRBV7-9,-,TRBD1,TGTGCCAGCAGCGTATCAGGGGGCAACTCACCCCTCCACTTT,CASSVSGGNSPLHF
TRBJ2-7,TRBV19,-,TRBD2,TGTGCCAGTAGTCCACAGCGGGACTACTACGAGCAGTACTTC,CASSPQRDYYEQYF
TRBJ1-3,TRBV30,once,-,TGTGCCTGGAGATACTCTGGAAACACCATATATTTT,CAWRYSGNTIYF
TRBJ1-1,TRBV19,-,TRBD1,TGTGCCAGTAGTCCACGGACAGGGAACACTGAAGCTTTCTTT,CASSPRTGNTEAFF
TRBJ2-5,TRBV15,-,-,TGTGCCACCAAGGAGACAGGTCAAGAGACCCAGTACTTC,CATKETGQETQYF
TRBJ1-1,TRBV19,-,-,TGTGCCAGTAGTATACCCGGGAACACTGAAGCTTTCTTT,CASSIPGNTEAFF
TRBJ1-5,TRBV19,-,TRBD1,TGTGCCAGTAGGAAGGACAGGGGACTTCATAGCAATCAGCCCCAGCATTTT,CASRKDRGLHSNQPQHF
TRBJ2-3,TRBV6-5,-,-,TGTGCCAGCAGTTCCGCGTCCAGGGCGGCAGATACGCAGTATTTT,CASSSASRAADTQYF
TRBJ2-5,TRBV7-3,-,-,TGTGCCAGCAGCTCCGGACAGCAAGAGACCCAGTACTTC,CASSSGQQETQYF
TRBJ1-4,TRBV5-6,-,TRBD1,TGTGCCAGCAGCTCAGCCGGGACAGGGAACGAAAAACTGTTTTTT,CASSSAGTGNEKLFF
TRBJ2-3,TRBV4-1,-,-,TGCGCCAGCAGCCGTTCTGTCACAGATACGCAGTATTTT,CASSRSVTDTQYF
TRBJ2-2,TRBV19,-,-,TGTGCCAGTAGTTACCCACAGGAGAACACCGGGGAGCTGTTTTTT,CASSYPQENTGELFF
TRBJ2-1,TRBV10-2,-,-,TGCGCCAGCAGCCCTTACAATGAGCAGTTCTTC,CASSPYNEQFF
TRBJ2-5,TRBV5-1,-,-,TGCGCCAGCAGCCCCGTCGCGGAGGGAGAGACCCAGTACTTC,CASSPVAEGETQYF